A single TCR beta chain is shown here with its context. The antigen remains undetermined. The V segment lost 7 bases and the J segment 4 bases; nucleotides outside the gene matches: 10. The CDR3 covers 14 residues. The germline gives CDR1 SQVTM, CDR2 ANQGSEA. All donors comprised healthy Caucasians. This specimen comes from a study of identical twins. Findings and caveats of the study: Out-of-frame alpha sequences that twins shared showed excess low generation probability. Out-of-frame TCR alpha sharing observed in monozygotic twins exceeded model estimates.

Each CDR3 protein is one row after TCRdb ran MiXCR on the 5' RACE reads. The sample carries about 530,000 distinct CDR3 sequences, around 24% recorded once. These records were also assigned to another study, of yellow fever vaccine responses in identical twins.

V and J are TRBV29-1 and TRBJ2-1, with 7 bases lining up with TRBD2. Sequencing was carried out using CD4+ T cells sorted from blood. The TCR sequence derives from a young woman in good health. The CDR3 bases are TGCAGCGCTAACAGAGCGGGACTTTACAATGAGCAGTTCTTC. Residues: CSANRAGLYNEQFF.